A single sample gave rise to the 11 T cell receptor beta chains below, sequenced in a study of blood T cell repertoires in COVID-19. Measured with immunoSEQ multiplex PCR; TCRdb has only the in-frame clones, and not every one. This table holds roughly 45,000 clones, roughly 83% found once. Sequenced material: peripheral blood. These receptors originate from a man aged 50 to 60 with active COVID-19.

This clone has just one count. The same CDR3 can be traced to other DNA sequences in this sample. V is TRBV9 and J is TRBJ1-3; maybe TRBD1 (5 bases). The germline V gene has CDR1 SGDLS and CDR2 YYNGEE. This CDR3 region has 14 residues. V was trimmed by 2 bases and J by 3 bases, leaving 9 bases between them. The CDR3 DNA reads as TGTGCCAGCAGCGTGCAGGGTAGTGGAAACACCATATATTTT. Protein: CASSVQGSGNTIYF. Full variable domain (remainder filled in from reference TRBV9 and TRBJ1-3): DSGVTQTPKHLITATGQRVTLRCSPRSGDLSVYWYQQSLDQGLQFLIQYYNGEERAKGNILERFSAQQFPDLHSELNLSSLELGDSALYFCASSVQGSGNTIYFGEGSWLTVV.

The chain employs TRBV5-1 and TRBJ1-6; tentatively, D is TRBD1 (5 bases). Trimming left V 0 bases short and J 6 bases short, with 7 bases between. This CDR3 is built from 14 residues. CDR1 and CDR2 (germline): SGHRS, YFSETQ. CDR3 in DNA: TGCGCCAGCAGCTTGGGGCAGGGTAATTCACCCCTCCACTTT. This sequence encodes CASSLGQGNSPLHF.

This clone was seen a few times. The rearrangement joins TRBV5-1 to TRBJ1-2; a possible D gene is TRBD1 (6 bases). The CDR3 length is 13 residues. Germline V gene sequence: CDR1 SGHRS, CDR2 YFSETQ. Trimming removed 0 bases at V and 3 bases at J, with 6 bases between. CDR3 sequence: CASSLAGDYGYTF. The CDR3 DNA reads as TGCGCCAGCAGCTTGGCAGGGGACTATGGCTACACCTTC.

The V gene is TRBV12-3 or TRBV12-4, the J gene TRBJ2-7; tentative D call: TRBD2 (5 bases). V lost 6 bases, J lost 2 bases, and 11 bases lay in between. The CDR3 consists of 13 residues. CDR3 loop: CASRTTDTYEQYF. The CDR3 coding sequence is TGTGCCAGCAGGACTACTGATACCTACGAGCAGTACTTC.

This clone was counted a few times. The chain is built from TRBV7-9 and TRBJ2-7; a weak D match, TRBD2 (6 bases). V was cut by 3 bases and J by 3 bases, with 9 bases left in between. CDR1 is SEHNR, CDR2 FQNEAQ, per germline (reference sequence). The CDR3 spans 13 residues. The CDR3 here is CASSFQGGYEQYF. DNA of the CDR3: TGTGCCAGCAGCTTCCAGGGAGGCTACGAGCAGTACTTC.

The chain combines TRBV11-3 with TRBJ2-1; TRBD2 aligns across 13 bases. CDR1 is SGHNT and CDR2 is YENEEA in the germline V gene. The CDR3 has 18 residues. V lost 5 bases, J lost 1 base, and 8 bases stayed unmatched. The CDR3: CASSPGTSGALSYNEQFF. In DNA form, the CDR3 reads TGTGCCAGCAGCCCTGGGACTAGCGGGGCCCTTTCCTACAATGAGCAGTTCTTC.

CDR3 bases: TGTGCCAGCAGTCTCCGGGACAGGGTCTACGAGCAGTACTTC. Translated, it gives CASSLRDRVYEQYF. The J gene is TRBJ2-7, the V gene TRBV6-2 or TRBV6-3, with 9 bases aligning to TRBD1. The V gene end was trimmed by 5 bases and the J gene end by 3 bases; junction bases not matched to a gene: 5. The CDR3 runs to 14 residues. Germline CDR1 reads MNHEY; CDR2 reads SVGEGT.

CDR3 nucleotide sequence: TGTGCCAGCAGTTCAGGGTTTGGCTACACCTTC. Encoded protein: CASSSGFGYTF. This sequence joins TRBV12-3 or TRBV12-4 and TRBJ1-2; tentative D call: TRBD1 (5 bases). This CDR3 contains 11 residues. V dropped 4 bases and J dropped 7 bases, with 7 bases sitting between them.

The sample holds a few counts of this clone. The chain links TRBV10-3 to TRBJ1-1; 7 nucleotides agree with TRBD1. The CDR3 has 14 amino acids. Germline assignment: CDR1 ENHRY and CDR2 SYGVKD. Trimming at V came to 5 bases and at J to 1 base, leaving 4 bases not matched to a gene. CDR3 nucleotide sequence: TGTGCCATCAGTAATCAGGGGGGGAACACTGAAGCTTTCTTT. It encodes CAISNQGGNTEAFF.

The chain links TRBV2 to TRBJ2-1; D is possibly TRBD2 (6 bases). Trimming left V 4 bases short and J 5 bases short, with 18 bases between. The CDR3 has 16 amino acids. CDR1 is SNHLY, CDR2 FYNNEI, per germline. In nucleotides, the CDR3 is TGTGCCAGCAGTGGCGGGGCAGGGAATTTGGACAATGAGCAGTTCTTC. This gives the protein CASSGGAGNLDNEQFF.

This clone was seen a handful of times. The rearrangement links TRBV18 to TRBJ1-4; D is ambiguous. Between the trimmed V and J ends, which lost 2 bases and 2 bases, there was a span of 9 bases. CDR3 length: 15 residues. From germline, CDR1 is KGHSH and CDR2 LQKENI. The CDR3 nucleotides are TGTGCCAGCTCACCAGGGCAGGTGACTAATGAAAAACTGTTTTTT. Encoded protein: CASSPGQVTNEKLFF.